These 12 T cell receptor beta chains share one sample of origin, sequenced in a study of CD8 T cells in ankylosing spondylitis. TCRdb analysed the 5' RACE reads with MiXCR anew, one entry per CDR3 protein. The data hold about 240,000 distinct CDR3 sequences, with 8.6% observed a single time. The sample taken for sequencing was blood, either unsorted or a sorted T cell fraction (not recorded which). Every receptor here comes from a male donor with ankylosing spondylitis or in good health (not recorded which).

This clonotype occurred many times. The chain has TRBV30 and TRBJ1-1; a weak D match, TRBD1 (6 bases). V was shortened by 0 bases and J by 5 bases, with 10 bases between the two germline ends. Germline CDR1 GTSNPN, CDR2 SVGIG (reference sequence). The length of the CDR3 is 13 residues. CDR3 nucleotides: TGTGCCTGGAGTGTTACAGGGCAAACTGAAGCTTTCTTT. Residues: CAWSVTGQTEAFF.

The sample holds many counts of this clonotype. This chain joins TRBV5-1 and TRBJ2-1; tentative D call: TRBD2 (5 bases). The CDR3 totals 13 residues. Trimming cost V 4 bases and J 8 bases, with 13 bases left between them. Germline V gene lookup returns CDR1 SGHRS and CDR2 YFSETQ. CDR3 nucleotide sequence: TGCGCCAGCAGCAATCTCGGAGGCGATGAGCAGTTCTTC. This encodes CASSNLGGDEQFF.

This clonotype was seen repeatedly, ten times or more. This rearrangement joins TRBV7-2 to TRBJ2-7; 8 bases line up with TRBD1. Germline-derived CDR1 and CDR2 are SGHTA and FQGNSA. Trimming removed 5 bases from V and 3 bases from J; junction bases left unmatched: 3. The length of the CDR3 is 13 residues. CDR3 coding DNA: TGTGCCAGCAGCCAACAGGGGGTCTACGAGCAGTACTTC. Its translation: CASSQQGVYEQYF.

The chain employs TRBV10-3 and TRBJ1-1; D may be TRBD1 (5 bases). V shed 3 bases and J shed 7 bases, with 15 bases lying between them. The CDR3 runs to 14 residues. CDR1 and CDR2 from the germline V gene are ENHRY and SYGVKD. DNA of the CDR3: TGTGCCATCAGTGATCCGGGGGAGAAAAATGAAGCTTTCTTT. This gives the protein CAISDPGEKNEAFF.

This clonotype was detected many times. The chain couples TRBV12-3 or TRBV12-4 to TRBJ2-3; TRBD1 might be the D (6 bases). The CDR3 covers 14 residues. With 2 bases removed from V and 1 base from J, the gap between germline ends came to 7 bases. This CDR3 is CASSLRTGTDTQYF. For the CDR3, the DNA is TGTGCCAGCAGTTTAAGGACAGGCACAGATACGCAGTATTTT.

This CDR3 reads CASSAETGPLRGYTF. CDR3 bases: TGTGCCAGCAGCGCGGAGACAGGCCCCCTCCGAGGCTACACCTTC. The J gene is TRBJ1-2, the V gene TRBV9; tentative D call: TRBD1 (6 bases). Germline V CDR1 and CDR2: SGDLS, YYNGEE. The V gene lost 3 bases and the J gene lost 8 bases, with 20 bases spanning the gap. The CDR3 totals 15 residues.

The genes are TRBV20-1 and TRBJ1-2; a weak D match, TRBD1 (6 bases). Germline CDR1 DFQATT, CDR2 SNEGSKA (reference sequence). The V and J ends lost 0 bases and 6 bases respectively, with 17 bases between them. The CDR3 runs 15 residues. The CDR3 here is CSAREGGSEEDGYTF. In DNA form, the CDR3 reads TGCAGTGCTAGAGAAGGGGGATCGGAGGAGGATGGCTACACCTTC.

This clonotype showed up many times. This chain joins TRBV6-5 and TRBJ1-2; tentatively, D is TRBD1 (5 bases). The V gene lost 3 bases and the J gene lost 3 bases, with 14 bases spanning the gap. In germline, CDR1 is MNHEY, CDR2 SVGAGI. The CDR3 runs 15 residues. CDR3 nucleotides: TGTGCCAGCAGTTATTCTCGGCAGGGACACTATGGCTACACCTTC. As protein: CASSYSRQGHYGYTF.

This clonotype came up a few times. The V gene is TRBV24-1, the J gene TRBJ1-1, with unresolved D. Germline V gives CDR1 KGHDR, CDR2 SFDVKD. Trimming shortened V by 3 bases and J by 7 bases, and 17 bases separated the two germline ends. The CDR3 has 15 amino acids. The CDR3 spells CATSDPSTVPFEAFF. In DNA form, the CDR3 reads TGTGCCACCAGTGATCCTTCGACTGTTCCCTTTGAAGCTTTCTTT.

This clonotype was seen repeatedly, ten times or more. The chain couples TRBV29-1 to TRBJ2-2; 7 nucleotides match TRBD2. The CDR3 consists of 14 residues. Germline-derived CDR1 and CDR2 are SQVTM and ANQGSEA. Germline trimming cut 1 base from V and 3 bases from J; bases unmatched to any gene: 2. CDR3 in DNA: TGCAGCGTTGAAGGTAGCGGGTACACCGGGGAGCTGTTTTTT. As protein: CSVEGSGYTGELFF.

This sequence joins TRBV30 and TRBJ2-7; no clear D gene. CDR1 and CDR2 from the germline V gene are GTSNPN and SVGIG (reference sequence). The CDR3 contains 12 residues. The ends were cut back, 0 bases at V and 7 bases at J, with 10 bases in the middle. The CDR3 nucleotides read TGTGCCTGGAGTGTATTCCCCAGGGAGCAGTACTTC. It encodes CAWSVFPREQYF.

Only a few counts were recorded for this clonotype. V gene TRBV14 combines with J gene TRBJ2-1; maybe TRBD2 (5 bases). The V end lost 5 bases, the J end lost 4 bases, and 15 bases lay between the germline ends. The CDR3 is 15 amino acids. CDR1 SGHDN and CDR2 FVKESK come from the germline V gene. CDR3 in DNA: TGTGCCAGCAGCGCCGGGCGACCGGGATACAATGAGCAGTTCTTC. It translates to CASSAGRPGYNEQFF. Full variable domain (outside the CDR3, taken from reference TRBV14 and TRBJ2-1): EAGVTQFPSHSVIEKGQTVTLRCDPISGHDNLYWYRRVMGKEIKFLLHFVKESKQDESGMPNNRFLAERTGGTYSTLKVQPAELEDSGVYFCASSAGRPGYNEQFFGPGTRLTVL.